A selection of T cell receptor beta chains follows, all from one sample in a study of blood T cell repertoires in COVID-19. This table comes from immunoSEQ multiplex PCR, and its TCRdb copy is limited to in-frame clones, with some not included. Among about 300,000 clones, about 88% were seen once, and the ten largest hold roughly 1.5%. Sequencing was done on a sample of peripheral blood. Receptor source: a human donor with COVID-19, enrolled during active disease. The donor label of this sample is uncertain. CDR3s include the opening cysteine and the closing phenylalanine or tryptophan. Fields, in order: V gene, CDR3 length, CDR3 protein.

>TRBV28|14
CASNRQGRASGYTF
>TRBV5-8|15
CASTAGASENTEAFF
>TRBV7-9|12
CASSLTGYTIYF
>TRBV18|14
CASSPQGGGYEQYF
>TRBV30|13
CAWTSGSPAEQYF
>TRBV4-3|15
CASSQESVSTDTQYF
>TRBV14|16
CASSLIQGGLGNTIYF
>TRBV6-5|12
CASSYSYNEQFF
>TRBV5-1|16
CASSLEGALNGGKLFF
>TRBV19|14
CASSTGPSDSPLHF
>TRBV7-9|18
CASSLYGTGGEYTGELFF